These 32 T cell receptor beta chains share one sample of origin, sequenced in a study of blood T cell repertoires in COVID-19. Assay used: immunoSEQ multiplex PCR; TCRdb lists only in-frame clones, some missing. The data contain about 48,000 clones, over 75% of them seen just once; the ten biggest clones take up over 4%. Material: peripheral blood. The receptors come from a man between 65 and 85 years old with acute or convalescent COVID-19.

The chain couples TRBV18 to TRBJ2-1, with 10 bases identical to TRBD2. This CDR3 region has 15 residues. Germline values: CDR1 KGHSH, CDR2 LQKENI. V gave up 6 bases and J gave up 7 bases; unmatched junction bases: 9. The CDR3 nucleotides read TGTGCCAGCTCTCCAAGGGCTAGCGGGGGTAATGAGCAGTTCTTC. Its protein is CASSPRASGGNEQFF.

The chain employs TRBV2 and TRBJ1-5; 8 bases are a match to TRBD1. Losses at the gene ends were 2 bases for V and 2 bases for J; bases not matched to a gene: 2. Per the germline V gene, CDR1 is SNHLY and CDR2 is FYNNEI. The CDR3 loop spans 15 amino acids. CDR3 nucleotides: TGTGCCAGCAGTGAATTGACAGGGGGCAATCAGCCCCAGCATTTT. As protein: CASSELTGGNQPQHF.

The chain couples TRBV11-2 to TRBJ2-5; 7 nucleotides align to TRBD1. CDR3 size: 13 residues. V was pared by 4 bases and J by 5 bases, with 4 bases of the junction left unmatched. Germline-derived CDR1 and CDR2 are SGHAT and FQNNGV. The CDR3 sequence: CASSYDRVETQYF. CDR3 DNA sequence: TGTGCCAGCAGCTACGACAGGGTGGAGACCCAGTACTTC.

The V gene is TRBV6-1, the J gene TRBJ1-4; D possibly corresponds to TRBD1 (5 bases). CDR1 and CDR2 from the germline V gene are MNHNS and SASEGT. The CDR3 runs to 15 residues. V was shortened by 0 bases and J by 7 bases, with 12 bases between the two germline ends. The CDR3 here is CASSEAAGYGEKLFF. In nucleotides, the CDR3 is TGTGCCAGCAGTGAAGCAGCAGGGTATGGTGAAAAACTGTTTTTT.

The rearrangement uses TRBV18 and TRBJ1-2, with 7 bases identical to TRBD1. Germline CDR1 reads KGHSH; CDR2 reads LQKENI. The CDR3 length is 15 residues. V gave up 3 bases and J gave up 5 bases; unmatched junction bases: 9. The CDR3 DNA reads TGTGCCAGCTCACCCCGCCGTTGGGACAGATATGGCTACACCTTC. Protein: CASSPRRWDRYGYTF.

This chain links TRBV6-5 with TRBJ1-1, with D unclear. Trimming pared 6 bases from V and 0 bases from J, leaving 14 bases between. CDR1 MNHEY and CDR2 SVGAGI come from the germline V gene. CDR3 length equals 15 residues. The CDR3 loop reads CASRITEWMNTEAFF. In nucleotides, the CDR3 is TGTGCCAGCAGAATTACAGAATGGATGAACACTGAAGCTTTCTTT.

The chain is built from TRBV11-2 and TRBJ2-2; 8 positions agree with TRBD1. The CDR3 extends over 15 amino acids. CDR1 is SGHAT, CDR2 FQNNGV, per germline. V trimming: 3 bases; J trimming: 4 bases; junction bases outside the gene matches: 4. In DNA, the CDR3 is TGTGCCAGCAGCTTTCAGGGGGCTCTCACCGGGGAGCTGTTTTTT. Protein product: CASSFQGALTGELFF.

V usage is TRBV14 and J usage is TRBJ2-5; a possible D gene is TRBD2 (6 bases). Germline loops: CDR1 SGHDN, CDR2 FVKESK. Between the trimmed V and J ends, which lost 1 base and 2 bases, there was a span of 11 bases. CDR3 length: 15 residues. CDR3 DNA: TGTGCCAGCAGCCAAGTCCGGGGGTCGCAAGAGACCCAGTACTTC. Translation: CASSQVRGSQETQYF. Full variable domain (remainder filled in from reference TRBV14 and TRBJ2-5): EAGVTQFPSHSVIEKGQTVTLRCDPISGHDNLYWYRRVMGKEIKFLLHFVKESKQDESGMPNNRFLAERTGGTYSTLKVQPAELEDSGVYFCASSQVRGSQETQYFGPGTRLLVL.

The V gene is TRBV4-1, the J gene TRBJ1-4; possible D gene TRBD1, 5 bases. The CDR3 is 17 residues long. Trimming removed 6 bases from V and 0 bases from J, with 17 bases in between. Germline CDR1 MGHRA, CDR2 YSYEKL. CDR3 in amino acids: CASSKDSRTTTNEKLFF. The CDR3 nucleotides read TGCGCCAGCAGTAAAGACAGCCGCACAACAACTAATGAAAAACTGTTTTTT.

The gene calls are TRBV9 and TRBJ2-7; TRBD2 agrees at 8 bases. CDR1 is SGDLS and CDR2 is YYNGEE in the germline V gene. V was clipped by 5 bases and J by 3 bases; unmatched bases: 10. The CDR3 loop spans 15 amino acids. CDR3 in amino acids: CASSAHDGGVYEQYF. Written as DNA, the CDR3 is TGTGCCAGCAGTGCCCATGACGGGGGGGTCTACGAGCAGTACTTC.

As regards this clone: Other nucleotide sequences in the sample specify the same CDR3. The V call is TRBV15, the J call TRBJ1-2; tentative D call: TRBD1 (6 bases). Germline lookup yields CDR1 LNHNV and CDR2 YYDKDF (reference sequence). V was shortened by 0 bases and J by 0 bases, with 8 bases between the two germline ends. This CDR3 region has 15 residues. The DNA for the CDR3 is TGTGCCACCAGCAGAGACAGGGGAACTAACTATGGCTACACCTTC. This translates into CATSRDRGTNYGYTF.

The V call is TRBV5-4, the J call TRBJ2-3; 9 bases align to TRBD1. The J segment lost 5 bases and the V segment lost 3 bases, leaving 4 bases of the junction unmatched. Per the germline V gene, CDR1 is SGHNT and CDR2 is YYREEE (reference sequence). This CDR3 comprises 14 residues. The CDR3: CASSSGQGVDTQYF. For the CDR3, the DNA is TGTGCCAGCAGCTCGGGACAGGGCGTAGATACGCAGTATTTT.

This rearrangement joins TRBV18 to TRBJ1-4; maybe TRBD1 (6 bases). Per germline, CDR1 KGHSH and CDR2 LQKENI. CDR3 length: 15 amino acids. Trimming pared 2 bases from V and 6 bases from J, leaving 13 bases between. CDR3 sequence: CASSPVRGADEKLFF. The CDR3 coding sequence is TGTGCCAGCTCACCAGTGCGGGGGGCAGATGAAAAACTGTTTTTT.

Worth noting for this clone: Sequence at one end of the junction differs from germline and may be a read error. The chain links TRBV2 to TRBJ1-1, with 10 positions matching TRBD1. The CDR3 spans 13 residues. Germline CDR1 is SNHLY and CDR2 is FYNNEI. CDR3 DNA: TGTGCCAGCGGGACAGGGGTGAAAACTGAAGCTTTCTTT. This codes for CASGTGVKTEAFF.

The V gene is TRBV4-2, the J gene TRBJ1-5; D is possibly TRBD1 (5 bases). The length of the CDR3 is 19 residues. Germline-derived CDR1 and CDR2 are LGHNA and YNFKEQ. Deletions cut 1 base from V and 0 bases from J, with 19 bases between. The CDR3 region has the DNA TGTGCCAGCAGCCAAGCCTTTGATGGGGCTCAGGGTAGCAATCAGCCCCAGCATTTT. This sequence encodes CASSQAFDGAQGSNQPQHF.

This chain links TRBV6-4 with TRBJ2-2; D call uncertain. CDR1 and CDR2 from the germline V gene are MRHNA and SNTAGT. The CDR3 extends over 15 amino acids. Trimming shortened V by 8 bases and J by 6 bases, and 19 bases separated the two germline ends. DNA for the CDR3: TGTGCCAGCGACCCGAACCTGAGGAAGCCCGGGGAGCTGTTTTTT. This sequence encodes CASDPNLRKPGELFF.

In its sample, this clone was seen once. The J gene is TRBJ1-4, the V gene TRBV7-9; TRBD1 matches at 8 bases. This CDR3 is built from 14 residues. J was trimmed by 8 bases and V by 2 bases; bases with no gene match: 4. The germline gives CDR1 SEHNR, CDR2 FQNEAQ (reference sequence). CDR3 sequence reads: CASSLQGAQEKLFF. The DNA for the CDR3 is TGTGCCAGCAGCTTACAGGGGGCGCAGGAAAAACTGTTTTTT.

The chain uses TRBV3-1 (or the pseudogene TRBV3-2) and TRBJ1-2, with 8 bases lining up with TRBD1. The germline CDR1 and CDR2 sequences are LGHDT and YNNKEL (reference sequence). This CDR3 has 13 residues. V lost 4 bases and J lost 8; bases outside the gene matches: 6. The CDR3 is CASSLGQVRGYTF. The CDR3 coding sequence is TGTGCCAGCAGCCTGGGACAGGTGCGCGGCTACACCTTC.

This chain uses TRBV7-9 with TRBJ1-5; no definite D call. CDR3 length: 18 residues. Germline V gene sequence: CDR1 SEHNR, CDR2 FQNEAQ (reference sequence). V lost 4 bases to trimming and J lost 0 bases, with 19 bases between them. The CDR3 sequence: CASSSDRGSTLSNQPQHF. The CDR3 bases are TGTGCCAGCAGCTCAGACCGCGGGTCCACCCTTAGCAATCAGCCCCAGCATTTT.

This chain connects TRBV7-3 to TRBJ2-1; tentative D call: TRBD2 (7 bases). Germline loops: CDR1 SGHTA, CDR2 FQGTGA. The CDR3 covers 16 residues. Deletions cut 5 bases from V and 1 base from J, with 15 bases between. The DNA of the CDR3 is TGTGCCAGCAGCCCTAGTAGGGGGGGTTCCTACAATGAGCAGTTCTTC. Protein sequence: CASSPSRGGSYNEQFF. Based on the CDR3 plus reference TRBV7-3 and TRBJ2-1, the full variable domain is GAGVSQTPSNKVTEKGKYVELRCDPISGHTALYWYRQSLGQGPEFLIYFQGTGAADDSGLPNDRFFAVRPEGSVSTLKIQRTERGDSAVYLCASSPSRGGSYNEQFFGPGTRLTVL.

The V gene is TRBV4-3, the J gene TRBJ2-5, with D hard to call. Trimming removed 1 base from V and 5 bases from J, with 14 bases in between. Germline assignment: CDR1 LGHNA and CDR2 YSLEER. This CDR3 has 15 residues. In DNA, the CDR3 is TGCGCCAGCAGCCAAGTCGACTCTGAGAAGGAGACCCAGTACTTC. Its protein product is CASSQVDSEKETQYF.

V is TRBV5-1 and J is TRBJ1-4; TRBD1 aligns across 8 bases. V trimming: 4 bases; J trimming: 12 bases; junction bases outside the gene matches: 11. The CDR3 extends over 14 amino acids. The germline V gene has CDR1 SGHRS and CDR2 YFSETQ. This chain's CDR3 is CASSNGQGSQELFF. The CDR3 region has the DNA TGCGCCAGCAGCAACGGACAGGGTTCCCAGGAACTGTTTTTT.

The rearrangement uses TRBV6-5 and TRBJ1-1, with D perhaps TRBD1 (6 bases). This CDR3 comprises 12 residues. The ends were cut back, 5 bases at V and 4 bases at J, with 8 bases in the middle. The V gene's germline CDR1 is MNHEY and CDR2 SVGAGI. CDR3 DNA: TGTGCCAGCAGTACAGGGAGCACTGAAGCTTTCTTT. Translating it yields CASSTGSTEAFF.

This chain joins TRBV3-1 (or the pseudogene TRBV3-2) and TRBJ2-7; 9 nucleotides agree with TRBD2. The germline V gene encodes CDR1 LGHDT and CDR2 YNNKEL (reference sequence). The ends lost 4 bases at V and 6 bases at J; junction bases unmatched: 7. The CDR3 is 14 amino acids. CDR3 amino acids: CASSPSGGTVEQYF. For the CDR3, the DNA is TGTGCCAGCAGCCCCAGCGGGGGGACCGTCGAGCAGTACTTC.

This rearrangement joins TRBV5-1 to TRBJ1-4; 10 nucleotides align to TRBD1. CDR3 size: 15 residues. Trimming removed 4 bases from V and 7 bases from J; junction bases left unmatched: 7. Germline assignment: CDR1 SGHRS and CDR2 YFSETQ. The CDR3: CASSVDRGQGEKLFF. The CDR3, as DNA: TGCGCCAGCAGCGTAGACAGGGGGCAGGGTGAAAAACTGTTTTTT.

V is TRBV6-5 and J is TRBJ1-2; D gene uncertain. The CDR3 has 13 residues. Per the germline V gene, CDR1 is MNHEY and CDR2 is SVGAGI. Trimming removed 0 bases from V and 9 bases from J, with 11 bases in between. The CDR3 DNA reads TGTGCCAGCAGTTACTCCGGACGGGGTAGCTACACCTTC. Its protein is CASSYSGRGSYTF.

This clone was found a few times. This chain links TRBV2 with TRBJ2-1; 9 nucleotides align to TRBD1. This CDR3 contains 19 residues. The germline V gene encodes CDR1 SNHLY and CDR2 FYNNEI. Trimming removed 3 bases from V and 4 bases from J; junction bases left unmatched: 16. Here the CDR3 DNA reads TGTGCCAGCAGTGACCCGCTTACAGGGGGCAAACGATCGTACAATGAGCAGTTCTTC. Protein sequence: CASSDPLTGGKRSYNEQFF.

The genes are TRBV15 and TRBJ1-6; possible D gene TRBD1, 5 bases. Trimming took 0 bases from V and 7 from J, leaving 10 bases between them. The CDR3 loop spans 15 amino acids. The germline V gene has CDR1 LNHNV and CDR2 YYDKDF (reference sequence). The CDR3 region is CATSRDRQSNSPLHF. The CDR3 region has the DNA TGTGCCACCAGCAGAGACCGACAGTCCAATTCACCCCTCCACTTT.

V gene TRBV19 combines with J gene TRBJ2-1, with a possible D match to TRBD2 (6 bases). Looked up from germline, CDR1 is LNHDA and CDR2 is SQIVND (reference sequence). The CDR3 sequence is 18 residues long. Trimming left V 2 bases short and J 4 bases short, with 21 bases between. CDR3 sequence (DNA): TGTGCCAGTAGTATATGGGGGTTGAGAAGCGGGCTTTACAATGAGCAGTTCTTC. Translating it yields CASSIWGLRSGLYNEQFF.

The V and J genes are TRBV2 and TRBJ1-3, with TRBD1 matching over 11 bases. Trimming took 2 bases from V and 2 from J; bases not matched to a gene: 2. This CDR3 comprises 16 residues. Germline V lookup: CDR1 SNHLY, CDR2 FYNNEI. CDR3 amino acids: CASSERTGGTGNTIYF. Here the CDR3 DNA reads TGTGCCAGCAGTGAAAGGACAGGGGGCACTGGAAACACCATATATTTT.

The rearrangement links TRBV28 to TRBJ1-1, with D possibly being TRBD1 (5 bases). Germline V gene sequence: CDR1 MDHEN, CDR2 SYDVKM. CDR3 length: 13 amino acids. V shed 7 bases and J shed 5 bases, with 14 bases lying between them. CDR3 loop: CASNKGRVTEAFF. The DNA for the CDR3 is TGTGCCAGCAACAAGGGCAGGGTAACTGAAGCTTTCTTT.

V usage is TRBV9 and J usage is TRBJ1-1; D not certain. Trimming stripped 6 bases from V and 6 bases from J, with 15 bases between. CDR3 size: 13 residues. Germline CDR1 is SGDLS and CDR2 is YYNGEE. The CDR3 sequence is CASTPSNTAEAFF. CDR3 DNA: TGTGCCAGCACCCCCAGCAATACAGCTGAAGCTTTCTTT.